The 25 T cell receptor beta chains in this list originate from one sample, sequenced in a study of a mutant IDH1 vaccine in newly diagnosed glioma. Which antigens these TCRs recognize remains unknown. The time point denotes: week 23, last vaccination. Every vaccine dose comprised 300 ug of mutant IDH1 20-mer peptide plus topical imiquimod. Measured with immunoSEQ multiplex PCR; TCRdb has only the in-frame clones, and not every one. The sample consists of tens of thousands of clones, about 78% of them appearing once. The material sequenced was PBMCs, taken from a glioma patient whose treatment included an IDH1 peptide vaccine. These receptors were obtained from a woman in her forties with glioma. Some clones in this sample may be carry-over from other donors' samples.

V is TRBV7-9 and J is TRBJ1-3, with D unclear. V gave up 4 bases and J gave up 7 bases, with 14 bases separating them. CDR1 is SEHNR and CDR2 is FQNEAQ in the germline V gene (reference sequence). The CDR3 contains 14 residues. The CDR3 sequence is CASSWSLSGNTIYF. The CDR3 bases are TGTGCCAGCAGCTGGAGCCTCTCGGGGAACACCATATATTTT.

V gene TRBV6-1 combines with J gene TRBJ2-3, with 7 nucleotides matching TRBD1. With 4 bases clipped from V and 2 bases from J, the junction kept 6 bases outside the gene matches. CDR1 MNHNS and CDR2 SASEGT come from the germline V gene. There are 15 residues in the CDR3. The CDR3 nucleotides are TGTGCCAGCAGTGTTCGGGACAGTTACACAGATACGCAGTATTTT. This encodes CASSVRDSYTDTQYF.

The chain links TRBV7-6 to TRBJ1-5; D is possibly TRBD1 (5 bases). The CDR3 spans 14 residues. V was trimmed by 2 bases and J by 3 bases, leaving 8 bases between them. The V gene's germline CDR1 is SGHVS and CDR2 FNYEAQ. The CDR3 reads CASSLLGVNQPQHF. CDR3 sequence (DNA): TGTGCCAGCAGCTTACTAGGGGTCAATCAGCCCCAGCATTTT.

This rearrangement joins TRBV4-3 to TRBJ1-1; D gene ambiguous. This CDR3 has 13 amino acids. The germline V gene has CDR1 LGHNA and CDR2 YSLEER. The V and J ends lost 4 bases and 1 base respectively, with 7 bases between them. The CDR3 nucleotides are TGCGCCAGCAGCCTTACGGGGAACACTGAAGCTTTCTTT. It translates to CASSLTGNTEAFF.

V is TRBV14 and J is TRBJ2-3; D remains ambiguous. Germline assignment: CDR1 SGHDN and CDR2 FVKESK. V dropped 4 bases and J dropped 6 bases, with 11 bases sitting between them. This CDR3 contains 13 residues. For the CDR3, the DNA is TGTGCCAGCAGCCTGCAGACGGGCGATACGCAGTATTTT. Translation gives CASSLQTGDTQYF.

The chain has TRBV5-6 and TRBJ1-5; D remains unclear. CDR1 SGHDT and CDR2 YYEEEE come from the germline V gene. V lost 1 base and J lost 7, with 15 bases in between. The CDR3 is made up of 15 amino acids. The CDR3 protein is CASSLLSDDWQPQHF. The CDR3, as DNA: TGTGCCAGCAGCTTGTTGTCAGACGATTGGCAGCCCCAGCATTTT.

The chain carries TRBV7-6 and TRBJ1-2; TRBD1 might be the D (6 bases). Germline V lookup: CDR1 SGHVS, CDR2 FNYEAQ. Trimming stripped 5 bases from V and 7 bases from J, with 14 bases between. The CDR3 covers 13 residues. The CDR3 DNA is TGTGCCAGCAGCCTTAACAGGGACGGTGGCTACACCTTC. The encoded protein is CASSLNRDGGYTF.

This clone was found once. J is TRBJ2-2 and V is TRBV7-2; D is unclear. Germline CDR1 SGHTA, CDR2 FQGNSA. The CDR3 consists of 13 residues. Trimming removed 5 bases at V and 5 bases at J, with 9 bases between. The CDR3 region is CASSLKATGELFF. Here the CDR3 DNA reads TGTGCCAGCAGCCTTAAGGCTACCGGGGAGCTGTTTTTT.

The V call is TRBV9, the J call TRBJ2-5; 9 bases align to TRBD1. Trimming at V came to 0 bases and at J to 5 bases, leaving 5 bases not matched to a gene. From germline, CDR1 is SGDLS and CDR2 YYNGEE. CDR3 length: 15 residues. The CDR3 DNA follows: TGTGCCAGCAGCGTAGAGGGACAGGGTTGGGAGACCCAGTACTTC. Translation gives CASSVEGQGWETQYF.

The chain combines TRBV5-1 with TRBJ1-2; 10 bases agree with TRBD1. Germline lookup yields CDR1 SGHRS and CDR2 YFSETQ. J was trimmed by 8 bases and V by 4 bases; bases with no gene match: 11. The length of the CDR3 is 15 residues. DNA of the CDR3: TGCGCCAGCAGCCTTACGACAGGGGGCGCCGGGGGCTACACCTTC. This translates into CASSLTTGGAGGYTF. Using reference TRBV5-1 and TRBJ1-2 for the parts outside the CDR3, the full variable domain is KAGVTQTPRYLIKTRGQQVTLSCSPISGHRSVSWYQQTPGQGLQFLFEYFSETQRNKGNFPGRFSGRQFSNSRSEMNVSTLELGDSALYLCASSLTTGGAGGYTFGSGTRLTVV.

The chain uses TRBV6-5 and TRBJ2-2, with 10 bases that match TRBD2. The V segment lost 6 bases and the J segment 4 bases; nucleotides outside the gene matches: 5. The CDR3 contains 15 residues. CDR1 MNHEY and CDR2 SVGAGI come from the germline V gene. CDR3 in DNA: TGTGCCAGCAGCTCTAGCGGGAGTGTCACCGGGGAGCTGTTTTTT. Translation gives CASSSSGSVTGELFF.

CDR3 loop: CASSLAVGASNTGELFF. In DNA, the CDR3 is TGTGCCAGCAGCTTAGCGGTAGGGGCATCGAACACCGGGGAGCTGTTTTTT. The chain combines TRBV7-3 with TRBJ2-2; maybe TRBD1 (5 bases). The ends were cut back, 2 bases at V and 0 bases at J, with 13 bases in the middle. The CDR3 is 17 amino acids. Germline CDR1 SGHTA, CDR2 FQGTGA.

The V call is TRBV10-3, the J call TRBJ2-7; 7 nucleotides line up with TRBD1. Germline CDR1 and CDR2: ENHRY and SYGVKD. The CDR3 extends over 11 amino acids. Losses at the gene ends were 2 bases for V and 9 bases for J; bases not matched to a gene: 1. CDR3 sequence reads: CAISEDRAQYF. The CDR3 DNA reads as TGTGCCATCAGTGAGGACAGGGCGCAGTACTTC.

This chain connects TRBV9 to TRBJ1-1; no definite D call. Germline-derived CDR1 and CDR2 are SGDLS and YYNGEE. The CDR3 sequence is 12 residues long. Trimming removed 6 bases from V and 0 bases from J, with 6 bases in between. The CDR3 DNA reads TGTGCCAGCAATAACCTGAACACTGAAGCTTTCTTT. Encoded protein: CASNNLNTEAFF.

The chain recombines TRBV2 with TRBJ2-5; D possibly uses TRBD1 or TRBD2 (6 bases each). This CDR3 has 13 amino acids. V lost 8 bases and J lost 7, with 17 bases in between. Germline CDR1 and CDR2: SNHLY and FYNNEI. The CDR3 sequence: CASQLALGGTQYF. The CDR3 DNA sequence: TGTGCCAGCCAACTAGCTCTAGGGGGGACCCAGTACTTC.

This chain links TRBV7-9 with TRBJ2-3, with 9 bases fitting TRBD2. Germline-derived CDR1 and CDR2 are SEHNR and FQNEAQ (reference sequence). The CDR3 is made up of 17 amino acids. Losses at the gene ends were 2 bases for V and 2 bases for J; bases not matched to a gene: 8. The CDR3 sequence is CASSLTGTSPDTDTQYF. Written as DNA, the CDR3 is TGTGCCAGCAGCTTAACCGGGACTAGCCCAGACACAGATACGCAGTATTTT.

This clone was observed a handful of times. The chain is built from TRBV4-3 and TRBJ1-5; 9 nucleotides line up with TRBD1. This CDR3 has 15 amino acids. V dropped 4 bases and J dropped 5; count of bases not matched to a gene: 6. CDR1 is LGHNA and CDR2 is YSLEER in the germline V gene. The CDR3 spells CASSRTTGGDQPQHF. CDR3 bases: TGCGCCAGCAGCCGCACGACAGGGGGAGATCAGCCCCAGCATTTT.

The CDR3 is CASSDEPWTGPTYEQYF. In DNA form, the CDR3 reads TGTGCCAGCAGTGACGAACCGTGGACAGGGCCAACCTACGAGCAGTACTTC. The chain combines TRBV6-1 with TRBJ2-7; 8 nucleotides align to TRBD1. CDR3 length equals 17 residues. Trimming took 3 bases from V and 2 from J; bases not matched to a gene: 12. CDR1 and CDR2 from the germline V gene are MNHNS and SASEGT.

The chain links TRBV29-1 to TRBJ1-2; D not resolved. CDR3 size: 10 residues. Trimming cost V 4 bases and J 7 bases, with 7 bases left between them. Germline V gene sequence: CDR1 SQVTM, CDR2 ANQGSEA. Here the CDR3 DNA reads TGCAGCGTTGCTCAATCTGGCTACACCTTC. This encodes CSVAQSGYTF.

On this clone itself: At the DNA level, this CDR3 is encoded by other sequences in the same sample as well. V and J are TRBV9 and TRBJ2-3; unclear D gene. The V end lost 1 base, the J end lost 2 bases, and 2 bases lay between the germline ends. CDR3 size: 12 residues. Per the germline V gene, CDR1 is SGDLS and CDR2 is YYNGEE. The CDR3 DNA sequence: TGTGCCAGCAGCGTAAACACAGATACGCAGTATTTT. Translating gives CASSVNTDTQYF.

This clone is medium-sized in the sample. The chain uses TRBV6-5 and TRBJ1-4; 10 bases match TRBD1. Germline V gene lookup returns CDR1 MNHEY and CDR2 SVGAGI. The CDR3 totals 16 residues. V lost 4 bases, J lost 4 bases, and 6 bases stayed unmatched. Here the CDR3 reads CASSSRQGAFNEKLFF. The DNA of the CDR3 is TGTGCCAGCAGTTCGCGACAGGGGGCGTTTAATGAAAAACTGTTTTTT.

The rearrangement uses TRBV4-1 and TRBJ2-7, with 7 bases matching TRBD1. The J segment lost 6 bases and the V segment lost 1 base, leaving 9 bases of the junction unmatched. CDR1 and CDR2 (germline): MGHRA, YSYEKL. The CDR3 covers 15 residues. CDR3 DNA: TGCGCCAGCAGCCAAGTCGGGACAGATTTTTCCGAGCAGTACTTC. Protein: CASSQVGTDFSEQYF.

The chain is built from TRBV19 and TRBJ2-3; D gene unclear. V gave up 1 base and J gave up 1 base, with 3 bases separating them. From germline, CDR1 is LNHDA and CDR2 SQIVND (reference sequence). The CDR3 is made up of 13 amino acids. CDR3 sequence reads: CASSIGGTDTQYF. In DNA, the CDR3 is TGTGCCAGTAGTATAGGGGGCACAGATACGCAGTATTTT.

The CDR3 DNA reads TGTGCCAGCAGCCTGACAGGGGCCTCAGAGCAGTACTTC. It specifies CASSLTGASEQYF. The gene calls are TRBV6-5 and TRBJ2-7, with 8 bases aligning to TRBD1. Unmatched junction bases numbered 8, after V lost 6 bases and J lost 7 bases. Germline V lookup: CDR1 MNHEY, CDR2 SVGAGI. The CDR3 covers 13 residues.

This rearrangement joins TRBV5-5 to TRBJ1-5; D is ambiguous. Deletions cut 0 bases from V and 1 base from J, with 2 bases between. The CDR3 contains 13 residues. The germline CDR1 and CDR2 sequences are SGHKS and YYEKEE (reference sequence). CDR3 protein: CASSLGSNQPQHF. The CDR3 bases are TGTGCCAGCAGCTTGGGAAGCAATCAGCCCCAGCATTTT.